The 31 T cell receptor beta chains given below trace back to one sample, sequenced in a study of regulatory T cells in long-lasting Graves disease (dated by TCRdb to 2020 to 2022). Libraries were constructed by multiplex PCR. Instrument used: Illumina HiSeq 4000. CDR3 regions were amplified by Arm-PCR with iRepertoire HTBI primers to construct TCR beta libraries. TCRdb ran its own pipeline on the public reads, namely fastp trimming at Q25 and MiXCR clone calling, and kept in-frame beta chains. Entries that share a CDR3 protein sequence are merged under the most common genes and DNA. Recorded for this sample are roughly 400,000 distinct CDR3 sequences; about 16% of them occurred a single time. 20% to 25% of the sample comes from the top ten. Taken with the paper, the label for time point translates to: newly diagnosed GD, antithyroid drugs for less than 3 months. For both TCR sequencing and RNA sequencing, RNA was extracted from PBMCs using TRIzol.

These data also featured in a second study, about T cells in Graves' hyperthyroidism and ophthalmopathy.

The source was peripheral blood mononuclear cells (PBMCs), collected at new diagnosis, from a patient treated with antithyroid drugs. Receptors originate from a woman aged 18-29 years with Graves disease. Donor details come from another sample of the same person, matched by shared clones.

The rearrangement links TRBV4-2 to TRBJ2-7; D possibly corresponds to TRBD2 (6 bases). CDR1 and CDR2 (germline): LGHNA, YNFKEQ. This CDR3 is 13 amino acids long. The V and J ends lost 3 bases and 4 bases respectively, with 10 bases between them. CDR3 sequence: CASSQGGVYEQYF. CDR3 sequence (DNA): TGTGCCAGCAGCCAGGGCGGGGTATACGAGCAGTACTTC.

This clonotype is a singleton in its sample. The chain couples TRBV29-1 to TRBJ2-2; D unclear. V was cut by 4 bases and J by 5 bases, with 5 bases left in between. Germline V gene sequence: CDR1 SQVTM, CDR2 ANQGSEA. CDR3 length: 11 residues. The CDR3 nucleotides are TGCAGCGTTGTTTTGACCGGGGAGCTGTTTTTT. Amino acid sequence: CSVVLTGELFF.

This clonotype was detected ten times or more. CDR3: CSAREVASGRSEQFF. CDR3 coding DNA: TGCAGTGCTAGAGAGGTGGCTAGCGGCCGGAGTGAGCAGTTCTTC. The chain couples TRBV20-1 to TRBJ2-1; 7 bases fit TRBD2. There are 15 residues in the CDR3. J lost 9 bases, V lost 0 bases, and 11 bases had no gene match. The germline V gene has CDR1 DFQATT and CDR2 SNEGSKA (reference sequence).

V gene TRBV7-2 combines with J gene TRBJ1-5, with D possibly being TRBD1 (5 bases). V lost 4 bases, J lost 0 bases, and 19 bases lay in between. Germline V lookup: CDR1 SGHTA, CDR2 FQGNSA. There are 18 residues in the CDR3. The CDR3 DNA follows: TGTGCCAGCAGCTGGACACGGGGCTCGCCTTATAGCAATCAGCCCCAGCATTTT. This sequence encodes CASSWTRGSPYSNQPQHF.

This clonotype was recorded a few times. The rearrangement joins TRBV19 to TRBJ2-2; D is ambiguous. The V gene lost 3 bases and the J gene lost 8 bases, with 16 bases spanning the gap. Germline lookup yields CDR1 LNHDA and CDR2 SQIVND (reference sequence). This CDR3 has 15 residues. CDR3 amino acids: CASSISANSGGELFF. In DNA, the CDR3 is TGTGCCAGTAGTATTTCCGCGAATAGTGGGGGGGAGCTGTTTTTT.

This clonotype has a count of ten or more. The chain recombines TRBV28 with TRBJ2-7; D unresolved. This CDR3 has 15 amino acids. CDR1 MDHEN and CDR2 SYDVKM come from the germline V gene. Trimming took off 5 bases at V and 2 bases at J, with 16 bases between the two ends. The DNA for the CDR3 is TGTGCCAGCAGTCCTCGGATGGGCTTAACCTACGAGCAGTACTTC. It specifies CASSPRMGLTYEQYF.

In this sample, this clonotype turned up many times. The chain employs TRBV7-2 and TRBJ2-1, with D possibly TRBD2 on 5 matching bases. Germline values: CDR1 SGHTA, CDR2 FQGNSA. This CDR3 comprises 15 residues. V was trimmed by 2 bases and J by 6 bases, leaving 14 bases between them. The CDR3 reads CASSLTGRGSNEQFF. The DNA for the CDR3 is TGTGCCAGCAGCTTAACGGGGAGAGGTAGCAATGAGCAGTTCTTC.

This clonotype has a count of ten or more. The DNA for the CDR3 is TGTGCCAGCAACCCGTTGGTAGCGGGAGGTTTGGCACTAGAGCAGTACTTC. Residues: CASNPLVAGGLALEQYF. The chain uses TRBV6-1 and TRBJ2-7, with 10 bases fitting TRBD2. This CDR3 comprises 17 residues. Trimming took 7 bases from V and 7 from J; bases not matched to a gene: 19. Germline V gene data show CDR1 as MNHNS and CDR2 as SASEGT.

This clonotype was seen at least ten times. V and J are TRBV7-2 and TRBJ2-7, with 8 bases identical to TRBD2. The germline V gene has CDR1 SGHTA and CDR2 FQGNSA. The J segment lost 4 bases and the V segment lost 5 bases, leaving 13 bases of the junction unmatched. This CDR3 comprises 16 residues. The CDR3 DNA sequence: TGTGCCAGCAGCCCCGCCCGGTCGGGAGGGCCGTACGAGCAGTACTTC. Protein: CASSPARSGGPYEQYF.

The chain carries TRBV27 and TRBJ2-1; a possible D gene is TRBD1 (6 bases). CDR1 is MNHEY and CDR2 is SMNVEV in the germline V gene (reference sequence). The CDR3 spans 13 residues. The V gene lost 1 base and the J gene lost 7 bases, with 8 bases spanning the gap. The CDR3 loop reads CASSLYQGNEQFF. Written as DNA, the CDR3 is TGTGCCAGCAGTTTATATCAGGGGAATGAGCAGTTCTTC.

This clonotype was counted many times. The rearrangement joins TRBV14 to TRBJ2-1, with 8 bases identical to TRBD2. CDR3 length: 15 amino acids. Germline trimming cut 0 bases from V and 9 bases from J; bases unmatched to any gene: 7. CDR1 and CDR2 from the germline V gene are SGHDN and FVKESK. CDR3 in amino acids: CASSQDPAGVSEQFF. The CDR3 DNA sequence: TGTGCCAGCAGCCAAGATCCAGCGGGAGTGAGTGAGCAGTTCTTC.

There are many counts of this clonotype. The chain links TRBV7-2 to TRBJ2-7; 9 nucleotides align to TRBD1. The V gene end was trimmed by 3 bases and the J gene end by 3 bases; junction bases not matched to a gene: 6. The germline CDR1 and CDR2 sequences are SGHTA and FQGNSA. The CDR3 runs 15 residues. In DNA, the CDR3 is TGTGCCAGCAGCTTCCAGTCGGGACAGGGCTACGAGCAGTACTTC. This gives the protein CASSFQSGQGYEQYF.

This clonotype came up many times. The genes are TRBV27 and TRBJ2-3; D remains ambiguous. In germline, CDR1 is MNHEY, CDR2 SMNVEV (reference sequence). With 5 bases removed from V and 1 base from J, the gap between germline ends came to 10 bases. The CDR3 runs 14 residues. The CDR3 is CASSPYPRTDTQYF. The CDR3 nucleotides read TGTGCCAGCAGTCCATACCCGCGCACAGATACGCAGTATTTT.

Worth noting for this clonotype: One base away lies a much larger clone, so this may be a sequencing read error. CDR3: CASSSGLVQFF. CDR3 DNA sequence: TGTGCCAGCAGCTCCGGACTGGTCCAGTTCTTC. J is TRBJ2-1 and V is TRBV11-2; D is perhaps TRBD2 (5 bases). Germline values: CDR1 SGHAT, CDR2 FQNNGV. V was shortened by 4 bases and J by 13 bases, with 11 bases between the two germline ends. This CDR3 comprises 11 residues. Together with reference TRBV11-2 and TRBJ2-1, the CDR3 gives the full variable domain: EAGVAQSPRYKIIEKRQSVAFWCNPISGHATLYWYQQILGQGPKLLIQFQNNGVVDDSQLPKDRFSAERLKGVDSTLKIQPAKLEDSAVYLCASSSGLVQFFGPGTRLTVL.

Regarding this clonotype: A clone one base away is much larger, so this may be a read error. The chain employs TRBV7-2 and TRBJ2-7; D uncertain. In germline, CDR1 is SGHTA, CDR2 FQGNSA. There are 14 residues in the CDR3. This CDR3 is CASSFPSTTYGQYF. For the CDR3, the DNA is TGTGCCAGCAGTTTCCCCTCAACCACCTACGGGCAGTACTTC.

V and J are TRBV19 and TRBJ1-5, with TRBD1 matching 8 bases. With V trimmed by 7 bases and J by 6 bases, 11 bases remained unmatched. Germline assignment: CDR1 LNHDA and CDR2 SQIVND (reference sequence). The CDR3 runs to 15 residues. The CDR3 DNA sequence: TGTGCCAGTACCGGACAGGGACTCGGCAGTCAGCCCCAGCATTTT. Its protein is CASTGQGLGSQPQHF. Variable domain in full (rest from reference TRBV19 and TRBJ1-5): DGGITQSPKYLFRKEGQNVTLSCEQNLNHDAMYWYRQDPGQGLRLIYYSQIVNDFQKGDIAEGYSVSREKKESFPLTVTSAQKNPTAFYLCASTGQGLGSQPQHFGDGTRLSIL.

The rearrangement joins TRBV6-1 to TRBJ1-5; 8 bases are a match to TRBD1. The CDR3 sequence is 13 residues long. Trimming at V came to 7 bases and at J to 3 bases, leaving 2 bases not matched to a gene. Per the germline V gene, CDR1 is MNHNS and CDR2 is SASEGT. CDR3 amino acids: CASTGQDNQPQHF. CDR3 in DNA: TGTGCCAGCACGGGACAGGACAATCAGCCCCAGCATTTT.

The chain links TRBV20-1 to TRBJ2-3; 8 positions match TRBD2. The V segment lost 0 bases and the J segment 2 bases; nucleotides outside the gene matches: 7. Germline V gene sequence: CDR1 DFQATT, CDR2 SNEGSKA (reference sequence). The CDR3 is 16 residues long. The CDR3 DNA reads TGCAGTGCTAGAGAAGGAAGAGGACTAGCCACAGATACGCAGTATTTT. It specifies CSAREGRGLATDTQYF.

Comments on this clonotype: At one of its ends the junction is not consistent with the germline gene, which may arise from a read error. The gene calls are TRBV14 and TRBJ1-2; D is possibly TRBD1 (6 bases). CDR3 size: 10 residues. CDR1 is SGHDN, CDR2 FVKESK, per germline. The CDR3 sequence: CASSHNRVPF. DNA of the CDR3: TGTGCCAGCAGCCACAACAGGGTTCCCTTC.

There are a few counts of this clonotype. The chain carries TRBV9 and TRBJ2-1; 7 positions match TRBD2. V dropped 1 base and J dropped 0; count of bases not matched to a gene: 4. The germline gives CDR1 SGDLS, CDR2 YYNGEE. This CDR3 comprises 16 residues. CDR3 region: CASSVRLAVSYNEQFF. The CDR3 coding sequence is TGTGCCAGCAGCGTACGGCTAGCGGTCTCCTACAATGAGCAGTTCTTC.

This clonotype turned up a few times. The chain is built from TRBV20-1 and TRBJ1-4; tentatively, D is TRBD1 (6 bases). Germline CDR1 DFQATT, CDR2 SNEGSKA (reference sequence). V was clipped by 6 bases and J by 7 bases, with 12 bases between them. The CDR3 extends over 12 amino acids. DNA for the CDR3: TGCAGTGCCGCGAGGGGGGGTGAAAAACTGTTTTTT. Residues: CSAARGGEKLFF.

This clonotype appeared many times. The chain links TRBV20-1 to TRBJ2-2; D is undetermined. The CDR3 length is 14 residues. Trimming pared 6 bases from V and 0 bases from J, leaving 11 bases between. Germline lookup yields CDR1 DFQATT and CDR2 SNEGSKA (reference sequence). CDR3 DNA sequence: TGCAGTGCCAAGGCCCTAGCGAACACCGGGGAGCTGTTTTTT. Its protein product is CSAKALANTGELFF.

This clonotype was observed at least ten times. The chain has TRBV28 and TRBJ2-1; the match to TRBD2 covers 8 bases. CDR1 and CDR2 (germline): MDHEN, SYDVKM. Germline trimming cut 6 bases from V and 1 base from J; bases unmatched to any gene: 5. The CDR3 has 15 residues. CDR3 sequence: CASRAGGRSYNEQFF. The CDR3 nucleotides are TGTGCCAGCAGGGCTGGCGGGAGGTCCTACAATGAGCAGTTCTTC.

The rearrangement uses TRBV12-3 or TRBV12-4 and TRBJ1-1; D gene uncertain. The length of the CDR3 is 13 residues. V was pared by 9 bases and J by 0 bases, with 11 bases between. CDR3 amino acids: CASSGFMNTEAFF. The CDR3 DNA is TGTGCCAGTTCCGGGTTCATGAACACTGAAGCTTTCTTT.

J is TRBJ2-1 and V is TRBV19, with 12 nucleotides matching TRBD2. Looked up from germline, CDR1 is LNHDA and CDR2 is SQIVND (reference sequence). Trimming removed 2 bases from V and 9 bases from J; junction bases left unmatched: 11. The CDR3 is 17 amino acids. The CDR3 region is CASSILSPSGRATEQFF. The CDR3 nucleotides are TGTGCCAGTAGTATACTGTCCCCTAGCGGGAGGGCCACTGAGCAGTTCTTC.

The chain couples TRBV7-9 to TRBJ2-1, with unresolved D. Trimming cost V 1 base and J 12 bases, with 13 bases left between them. The germline gives CDR1 SEHNR, CDR2 FQNEAQ (reference sequence). This CDR3 spans 13 amino acids. CDR3 sequence reads: CASSLGLRSGQFF. CDR3 DNA sequence: TGTGCCAGCAGCTTAGGACTCAGATCCGGGCAGTTCTTC.

V and J are TRBV10-3 and TRBJ1-1; D is unclear. The length of the CDR3 is 13 residues. Germline CDR1 is ENHRY and CDR2 is SYGVKD. V was cut by 9 bases and J by 7 bases, with 18 bases left in between. The CDR3 DNA is TGTGCCATGAGCGAGGGAAAGGGCCATGAAGCTTTCTTT. Its protein product is CAMSEGKGHEAFF.

Only a few counts were recorded for this clonotype. V gene TRBV12-5 combines with J gene TRBJ1-6; D possibly corresponds to TRBD1 (5 bases). V was pared by 9 bases and J by 7 bases, with 25 bases between. CDR3 length: 17 amino acids. Germline values: CDR1 LGHNT, CDR2 FRNRAP. The CDR3 is CASWLTGGGGMNSPLHF. The CDR3 coding sequence is TGTGCTAGCTGGCTAACCGGGGGGGGTGGGATGAATTCACCCCTCCACTTT.

The chain couples TRBV19 to TRBJ1-5, with a possible D match to TRBD1 (6 bases). The CDR3 sequence is 14 residues long. The germline gives CDR1 LNHDA, CDR2 SQIVND (reference sequence). V was trimmed by 5 bases and J by 7 bases, leaving 15 bases between them. The CDR3 DNA reads TGTGCCAGTAGTGATGGGGGGCTGGGGCAGCCCCAGCATTTT. Translating it yields CASSDGGLGQPQHF. Supplemented by reference TRBV19 and TRBJ1-5, the full variable domain reads DGGITQSPKYLFRKEGQNVTLSCEQNLNHDAMYWYRQDPGQGLRLIYYSQIVNDFQKGDIAEGYSVSREKKESFPLTVTSAQKNPTAFYLCASSDGGLGQPQHFGDGTRLSIL.

This sequence joins TRBV27 and TRBJ2-1; weak D call: TRBD1 (8 bases). V was clipped by 4 bases and J by 10 bases, with 17 bases between them. CDR1 MNHEY and CDR2 SMNVEV come from the germline V gene (reference sequence). The length of the CDR3 is 14 residues. The CDR3 bases are TGTGCCAGCAGTTACAGGGGGGGTCGAGACGAGCAGTTCTTC. Translating it yields CASSYRGGRDEQFF.

This clonotype was seen only a few times. The CDR3 reads CASSVGPRWATDTQYF. Here the CDR3 DNA reads TGTGCCAGCAGCGTCGGCCCAAGGTGGGCCACAGATACGCAGTATTTT. This sequence joins TRBV9 and TRBJ2-3; D not resolved. This CDR3 is 16 amino acids long. Per the germline V gene, CDR1 is SGDLS and CDR2 is YYNGEE. V lost 2 bases and J 2 bases, leaving 15 bases between the germline ends.